This T cell receptor beta chain appears in the sequencing data of a study of blood T cell repertoires in COVID-19. Study-level information: COVID-19 samples, acute and convalescent, were from the United States, Italy and Spain. T cells, B-cell-depleted T cells, or PBMCs provided the cDNA or gDNA that served as material.

This clone was observed a handful of times. In the authors' methods: Reference gene primers were amplified, and this amplification served to estimate nucleated cell counts. Only in-frame clones appear in the TCRdb table, and some are missing; sequencing was by immunoSEQ multiplex PCR. V, J and clone size derive from that table, while D and trimming were established from the DNA sequence. The data hold about 210,000 clones, with more than 75% observed a single time. Cohort allocation depended upon clinical history that participants reported. Trimming left V 1 base short and J 12 bases short, with 14 bases between. Germline V CDR1 and CDR2: SGHNT, YYREEE (reference sequence). CDR3 length equals 12 residues.

This chain connects TRBV5-4 to TRBJ2-7; D not certain. The sequencing input was PBMCs or T cells enriched from blood (not recorded which). The TCR comes from a man under 40 with acute COVID-19. In DNA form, the CDR3 reads TGTGCCAGCAGCTTGTATATGCCGAGAGGGTACTTC. This encodes CASSLYMPRGYF.